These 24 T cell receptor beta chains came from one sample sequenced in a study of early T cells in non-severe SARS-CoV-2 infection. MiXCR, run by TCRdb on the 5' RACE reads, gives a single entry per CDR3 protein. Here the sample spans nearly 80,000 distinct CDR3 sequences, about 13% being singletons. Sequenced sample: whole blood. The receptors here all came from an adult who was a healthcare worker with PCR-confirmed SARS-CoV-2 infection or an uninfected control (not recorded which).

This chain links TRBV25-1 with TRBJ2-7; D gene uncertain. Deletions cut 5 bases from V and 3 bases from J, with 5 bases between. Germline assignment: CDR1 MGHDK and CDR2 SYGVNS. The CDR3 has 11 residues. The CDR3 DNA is TGTGCCAGCAGTACAGTCTACGAGCAGTACTTC. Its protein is CASSTVYEQYF.

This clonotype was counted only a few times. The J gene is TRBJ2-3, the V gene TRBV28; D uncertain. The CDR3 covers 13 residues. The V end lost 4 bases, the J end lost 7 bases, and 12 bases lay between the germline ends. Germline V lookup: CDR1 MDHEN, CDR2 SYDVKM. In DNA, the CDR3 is TGTGCCAGCAGTTCGCTACTCACGAATACGCAGTATTTT. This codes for CASSSLLTNTQYF.

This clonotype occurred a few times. The CDR3 region is CASSTLAGETGELFF. Written as DNA, the CDR3 is TGTGCCAGTAGTACATTAGCGGGAGAAACCGGGGAGCTGTTTTTT. The chain carries TRBV19 and TRBJ2-2, with TRBD2 identical over 9 bases. After removal of 4 bases from V and 5 bases from J, the junction contained 5 bases not matched to a gene. The germline V gene has CDR1 LNHDA and CDR2 SQIVND (reference sequence). The CDR3 extends over 15 amino acids.

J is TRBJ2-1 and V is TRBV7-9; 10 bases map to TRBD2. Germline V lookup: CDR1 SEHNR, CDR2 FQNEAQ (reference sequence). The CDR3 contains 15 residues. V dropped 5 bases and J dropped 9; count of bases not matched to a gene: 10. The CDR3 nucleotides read TGTGCCAGCAGCGAAGGGAGCGGGGGGGACGCTGAGCAGTTCTTC. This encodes CASSEGSGGDAEQFF.

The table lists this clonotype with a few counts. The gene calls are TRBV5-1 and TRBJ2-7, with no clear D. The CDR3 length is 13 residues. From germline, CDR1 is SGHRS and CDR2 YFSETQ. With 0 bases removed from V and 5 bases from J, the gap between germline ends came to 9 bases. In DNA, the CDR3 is TGCGCCAGCAGCTTGGGGCTAGGGAACGAGCAGTACTTC. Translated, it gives CASSLGLGNEQYF.

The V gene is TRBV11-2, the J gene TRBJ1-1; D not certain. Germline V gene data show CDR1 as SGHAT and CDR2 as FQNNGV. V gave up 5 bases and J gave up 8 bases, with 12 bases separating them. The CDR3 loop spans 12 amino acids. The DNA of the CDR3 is TGTGCCAGCAGCACCAACAGACTAGAAGCTTTCTTT. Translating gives CASSTNRLEAFF.

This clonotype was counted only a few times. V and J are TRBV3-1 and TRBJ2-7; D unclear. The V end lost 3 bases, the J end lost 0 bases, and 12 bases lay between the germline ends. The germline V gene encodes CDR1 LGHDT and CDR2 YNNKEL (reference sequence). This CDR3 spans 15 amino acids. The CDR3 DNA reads TGTGCCAGCAGCCAGGTTTTAAGCAGCTCCTACGAGCAGTACTTC. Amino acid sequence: CASSQVLSSSYEQYF.

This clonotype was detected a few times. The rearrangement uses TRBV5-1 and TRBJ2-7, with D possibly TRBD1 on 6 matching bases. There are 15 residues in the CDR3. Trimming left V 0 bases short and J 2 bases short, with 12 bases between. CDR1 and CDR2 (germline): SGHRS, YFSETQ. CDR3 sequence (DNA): TGCGCCAGCAGCTTGGCCGACAGGACGACCTACGAGCAGTACTTC. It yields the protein CASSLADRTTYEQYF. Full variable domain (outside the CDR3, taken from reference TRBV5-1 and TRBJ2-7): KAGVTQTPRYLIKTRGQQVTLSCSPISGHRSVSWYQQTPGQGLQFLFEYFSETQRNKGNFPGRFSGRQFSNSRSEMNVSTLELGDSALYLCASSLADRTTYEQYFGPGTRLTVT.

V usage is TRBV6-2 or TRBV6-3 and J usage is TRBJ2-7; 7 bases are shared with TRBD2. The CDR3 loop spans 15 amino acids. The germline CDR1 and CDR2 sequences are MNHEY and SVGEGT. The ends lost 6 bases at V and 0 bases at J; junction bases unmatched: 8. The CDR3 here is CASSTKRGDSYEQYF. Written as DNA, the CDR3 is TGTGCCAGCAGCACCAAGCGGGGCGACTCCTACGAGCAGTACTTC.

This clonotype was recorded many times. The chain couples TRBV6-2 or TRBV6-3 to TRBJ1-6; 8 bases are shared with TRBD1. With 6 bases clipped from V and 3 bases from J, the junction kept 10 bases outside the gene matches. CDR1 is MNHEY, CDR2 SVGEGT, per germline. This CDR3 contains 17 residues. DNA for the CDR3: TGTGCCAGCAGCTACCTCTCAGGGGGCAACTATAATTCACCCCTCCACTTT. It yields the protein CASSYLSGGNYNSPLHF.

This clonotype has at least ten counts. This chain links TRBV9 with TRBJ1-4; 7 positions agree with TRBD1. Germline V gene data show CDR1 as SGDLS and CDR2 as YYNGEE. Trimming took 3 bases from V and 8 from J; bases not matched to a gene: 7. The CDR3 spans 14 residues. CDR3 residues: CASSETGTEEKLFF. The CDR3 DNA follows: TGTGCCAGCAGCGAGACAGGGACGGAGGAAAAACTGTTTTTT.

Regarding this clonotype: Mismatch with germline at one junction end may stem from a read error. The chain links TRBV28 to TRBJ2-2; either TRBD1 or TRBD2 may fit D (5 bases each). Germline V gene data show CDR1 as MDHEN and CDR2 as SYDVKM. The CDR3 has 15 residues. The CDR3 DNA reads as TGTGCCAGCAATGGGGAGAGGGGCAGAACCGGGGATCTGTTTTTT. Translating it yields CASNGERGRTGDLFF.

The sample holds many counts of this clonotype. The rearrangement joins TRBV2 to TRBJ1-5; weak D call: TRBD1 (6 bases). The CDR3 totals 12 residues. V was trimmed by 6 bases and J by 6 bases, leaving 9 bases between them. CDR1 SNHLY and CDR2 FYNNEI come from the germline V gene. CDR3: CASRDRSQPQHF. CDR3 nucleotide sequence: TGTGCCAGCAGGGACAGAAGTCAGCCCCAGCATTTT.

The CDR3 region has the DNA TGTGCCAGCAGTTCAAACCTATACGAGCAGTACTTC. It translates to CASSSNLYEQYF. This rearrangement joins TRBV6-2 or TRBV6-3 to TRBJ2-7, with D uncertain. The CDR3 sequence is 12 residues long. V lost 4 bases and J lost 4, with 8 bases in between. Germline V lookup: CDR1 MNHEY, CDR2 SVGEGT.

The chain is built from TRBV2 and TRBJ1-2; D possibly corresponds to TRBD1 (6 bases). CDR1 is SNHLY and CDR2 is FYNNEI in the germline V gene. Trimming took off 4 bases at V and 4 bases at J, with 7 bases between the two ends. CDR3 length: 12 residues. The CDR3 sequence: CASSGDIYGYTF. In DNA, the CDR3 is TGTGCCAGCAGTGGGGACATCTATGGCTACACCTTC.

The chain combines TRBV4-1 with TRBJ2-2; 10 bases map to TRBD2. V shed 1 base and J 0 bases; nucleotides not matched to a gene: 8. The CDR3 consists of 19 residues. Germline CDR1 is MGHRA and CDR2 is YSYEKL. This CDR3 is CASSQALIAGGTNTGELFF. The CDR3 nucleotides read TGCGCCAGCAGCCAAGCTTTAATAGCGGGAGGTACGAACACCGGGGAGCTGTTTTTT.

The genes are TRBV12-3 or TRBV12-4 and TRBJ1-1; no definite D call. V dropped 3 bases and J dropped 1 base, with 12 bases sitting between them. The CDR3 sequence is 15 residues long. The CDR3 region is CASSFREWRNTEAFF. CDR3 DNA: TGTGCCAGCAGTTTTCGGGAGTGGAGGAACACTGAAGCTTTCTTT.

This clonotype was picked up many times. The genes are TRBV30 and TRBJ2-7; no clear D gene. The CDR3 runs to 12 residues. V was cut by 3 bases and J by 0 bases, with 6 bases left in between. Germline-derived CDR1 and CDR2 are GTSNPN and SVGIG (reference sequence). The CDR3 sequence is CAWSESSYEQYF. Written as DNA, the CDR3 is TGTGCCTGGAGCGAAAGCTCCTACGAGCAGTACTTC.

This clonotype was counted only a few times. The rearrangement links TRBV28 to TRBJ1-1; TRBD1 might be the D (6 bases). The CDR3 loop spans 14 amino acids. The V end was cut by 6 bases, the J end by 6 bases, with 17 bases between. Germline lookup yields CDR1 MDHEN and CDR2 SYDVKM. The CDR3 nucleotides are TGTGCCAGCAGAAACAAACCGGGACACGCTGAAGCTTTCTTT. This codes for CASRNKPGHAEAFF.

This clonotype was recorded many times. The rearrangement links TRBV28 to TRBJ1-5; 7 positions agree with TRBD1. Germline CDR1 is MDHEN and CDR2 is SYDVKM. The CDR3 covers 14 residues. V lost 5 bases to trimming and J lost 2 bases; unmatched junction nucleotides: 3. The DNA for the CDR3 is TGTGCCAGCAGTGCCGACAGGGGCAATCAGCCCCAGCATTTT. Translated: CASSADRGNQPQHF.

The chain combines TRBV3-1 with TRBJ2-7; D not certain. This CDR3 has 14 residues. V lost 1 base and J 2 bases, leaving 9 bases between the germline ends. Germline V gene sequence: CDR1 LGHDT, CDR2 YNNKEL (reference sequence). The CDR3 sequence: CASSQAQATYEQYF. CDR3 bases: TGTGCCAGCAGCCAAGCCCAGGCTACCTACGAGCAGTACTTC.

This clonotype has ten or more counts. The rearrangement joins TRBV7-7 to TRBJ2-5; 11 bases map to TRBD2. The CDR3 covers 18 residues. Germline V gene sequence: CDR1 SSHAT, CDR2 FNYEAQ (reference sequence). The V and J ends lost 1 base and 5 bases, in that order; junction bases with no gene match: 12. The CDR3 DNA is TGTGCCAGCAGCTTAGAAGTATCGGGACTAGCGGCGAGGGAGACCCAGTACTTC. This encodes CASSLEVSGLAARETQYF.

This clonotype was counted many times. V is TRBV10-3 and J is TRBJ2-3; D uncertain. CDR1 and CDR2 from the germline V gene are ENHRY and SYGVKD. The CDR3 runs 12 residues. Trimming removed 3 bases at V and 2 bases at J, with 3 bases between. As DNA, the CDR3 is TGTGCCATCAGTGACCTCACAGATACGCAGTATTTT. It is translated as CAISDLTDTQYF.

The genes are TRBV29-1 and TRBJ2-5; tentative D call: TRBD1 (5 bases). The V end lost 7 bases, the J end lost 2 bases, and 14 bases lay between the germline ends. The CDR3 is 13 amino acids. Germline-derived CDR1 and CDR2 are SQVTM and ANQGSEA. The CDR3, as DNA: TGCAGCGCCGATGACAGCCCGCAAGAGACCCAGTACTTC. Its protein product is CSADDSPQETQYF.